These 29 T cell receptor beta chains originate from one sample sequenced in a study of cytomegalovirus exposure and HLA in healthy donors (dated by TCRdb to 2016 to 2017). To prepare the library, the immunoSEQ multiplex PCR assay was applied. The multiplex PCR relied on a mix of 60 forward primers for TCR Vbeta segments and 13 reverse primers for TCR Jbeta segments. TCRdb obtained this table from immuneACCESS and retained in-frame rearrangements with V and J assigned. These tables miss some clones; where compared with another copy, unresolved V genes account for less than half of the shortfall, and the remainder is unexplained. The sample table gives nearly 200,000 clones. About 0.74% of the sample belongs to the ten largest clones. The sequenced material came from PBMCs. All receptors derive from a boy aged 5-17 years in good health and CMV-seronegative.

The V call is TRBV7-9, the J call TRBJ1-1; 9 positions match TRBD1. J gave up 3 bases and V 5 bases, and 7 bases lay outside the gene matches. The CDR3 runs 15 residues. CDR1 is SEHNR and CDR2 is FQNEAQ in the germline V gene (reference sequence). In nucleotides, the CDR3 is TGTGCCAGCAGCCCCAGGGACAGGGAGTACACTGAAGCTTTCTTT. It is translated as CASSPRDREYTEAFF.

The chain employs TRBV29-1 and TRBJ1-2; 11 bases agree with TRBD1. The V and J ends lost 6 bases and 4 bases, in that order; junction bases with no gene match: 10. The CDR3 sequence is 15 residues long. The germline CDR1 and CDR2 sequences are SQVTM and ANQGSEA. DNA for the CDR3: TGCAGCGTCCTAGGGGACAGGGGGATCAGCTATGGCTACACCTTC. Translation: CSVLGDRGISYGYTF.

The V and J genes are TRBV27 and TRBJ1-2; D uncertain. The CDR3 covers 14 residues. V lost 5 bases to trimming and J lost 8 bases, with 18 bases between them. The germline V gene encodes CDR1 MNHEY and CDR2 SMNVEV (reference sequence). CDR3 sequence: CASSPLSRGGGYTF. CDR3 DNA: TGTGCCAGCAGTCCCCTGTCACGGGGAGGGGGCTACACCTTC.

The chain uses TRBV11-2 and TRBJ1-2; no definite D call. The germline V gene has CDR1 SGHAT and CDR2 FQNNGV. V shed 7 bases and J shed 4 bases, with 13 bases lying between them. This CDR3 spans 13 amino acids. The CDR3 region is CASTSRRVYGYTF. CDR3 coding DNA: TGTGCCAGCACCAGCCGGCGGGTCTATGGCTACACCTTC. The variable domain in full, completed from reference TRBV11-2 and TRBJ1-2, reads EAGVAQSPRYKIIEKRQSVAFWCNPISGHATLYWYQQILGQGPKLLIQFQNNGVVDDSQLPKDRFSAERLKGVDSTLKIQPAKLEDSAVYLCASTSRRVYGYTFGSGTRLTVV.

The chain carries TRBV11-2 and TRBJ2-2; TRBD2 matches at 11 bases. CDR1 is SGHAT, CDR2 FQNNGV, per germline. There are 15 residues in the CDR3. The V and J ends lost 5 bases and 5 bases, in that order; junction bases with no gene match: 4. The CDR3 loop is CASSIAGGRTGELFF. The CDR3 DNA reads as TGTGCCAGCAGCATAGCGGGGGGGCGAACCGGGGAGCTGTTTTTT.

The genes are TRBV14 and TRBJ1-2; maybe TRBD1 (6 bases). The germline gives CDR1 SGHDN, CDR2 FVKESK. This CDR3 has 13 amino acids. Between the trimmed V and J ends, which lost 1 base and 4 bases, there was a span of 7 bases. CDR3 amino acids: CASSQVQGYGYTF. The CDR3 nucleotides read TGTGCCAGCAGCCAAGTACAGGGCTATGGCTACACCTTC.

Concerning this clone itself: This same CDR3 is encoded by further DNA sequences in the sample. V usage is TRBV27 and J usage is TRBJ1-5; 8 nucleotides line up with TRBD1. V trimming: 5 bases; J trimming: 5 bases; junction bases outside the gene matches: 26. CDR3 length equals 21 residues. The germline V gene encodes CDR1 MNHEY and CDR2 SMNVEV (reference sequence). Here the CDR3 reads CASSVIGPRQGARGGYQPQHF. The CDR3 region has the DNA TGTGCCAGCAGTGTCATTGGCCCGAGGCAGGGGGCGCGCGGAGGGTATCAGCCCCAGCATTTT.

This sequence joins TRBV21-1 and TRBJ1-1. TRBV21-1 is a pseudogene locus. This CDR3 is 19 amino acids long. CDR3 sequence: CASSTLDGNFMRVGTEAFF. The CDR3 DNA sequence: TGTGCCAGCAGCACCCTGGACGGGAATTTCATGCGCGTCGGGACTGAAGCTTTCTTT.

V usage is TRBV7-3 and J usage is TRBJ2-1, with a tentative D call TRBD2 (5 bases). The germline gives CDR1 SGHTA, CDR2 FQGTGA. Trimming took off 1 base at V and 6 bases at J, with 16 bases between the two ends. CDR3 length: 16 residues. This CDR3 is CASSLNSAGIVNEQFF. DNA of the CDR3: TGTGCCAGCAGCTTAAATTCAGCCGGGATTGTCAATGAGCAGTTCTTC.

For this clone: Other DNA sequences in the same sample also yield this CDR3. The CDR3: CASSLQGTYNSPLHF. The CDR3 DNA follows: TGTGCCAGCAGCTTACAGGGTACCTATAATTCACCCCTCCACTTT. The V and J genes are TRBV5-8 and TRBJ1-6; TRBD1 might be the D (6 bases). CDR1 is SGHTS and CDR2 is YDEGEE in the germline V gene. With 2 bases removed from V and 2 bases from J, the gap between germline ends came to 8 bases. The CDR3 has 15 residues.

The V call is TRBV5-5, the J call TRBJ1-6; 8 positions match TRBD1. The CDR3 contains 18 residues. Germline-derived CDR1 and CDR2 are SGHKS and YYEKEE (reference sequence). Trimming cost V 4 bases and J 0 bases; bases outside gene matches: 9. CDR3 DNA sequence: TGTGCCAGCAGCACCGGGACAGGCCCGTCCTCCTATAATTCACCCCTCCACTTT. Protein: CASSTGTGPSSYNSPLHF.

The chain uses TRBV4-2 and TRBJ1-6; 8 nucleotides align to TRBD1. CDR1 and CDR2 from the germline V gene are LGHNA and YNFKEQ. CDR3 length: 16 amino acids. V lost 4 bases, J lost 5 bases, and 7 bases stayed unmatched. CDR3 DNA: TGTGCCAGCAGCCTCCGAGACAGGGGTAATAATTCACCCCTCCACTTT. This codes for CASSLRDRGNNSPLHF.

The chain joins TRBV30 to TRBJ1-5, with 7 bases aligning to TRBD1. The CDR3 covers 15 residues. The germline gives CDR1 GTSNPN, CDR2 SVGIG (reference sequence). J gave up 2 bases and V 3 bases, and 7 bases lay outside the gene matches. CDR3 sequence reads: CAWRHPQGRNQPQHF. The CDR3 nucleotides read TGTGCCTGGAGACACCCACAGGGGCGCAATCAGCCCCAGCATTTT.

The J gene is TRBJ2-7, the V gene TRBV18, with 9 bases lining up with TRBD1. Trimming cost V 5 bases and J 3 bases; bases outside gene matches: 8. The CDR3 loop spans 15 amino acids. Germline V lookup: CDR1 KGHSH, CDR2 LQKENI. The CDR3 coding sequence is TGTGCCAGCTCAGTACCGGGACAGGGTGGCTACGAGCAGTACTTC. It translates to CASSVPGQGGYEQYF.

The genes are TRBV4-2 and TRBJ2-7; 11 nucleotides match TRBD1. Germline V gene data show CDR1 as LGHNA and CDR2 as YNFKEQ. The length of the CDR3 is 14 residues. Trimming at V came to 5 bases and at J to 5 bases, leaving 5 bases not matched to a gene. The CDR3 nucleotides are TGTGCCAGCAGCACCCGGACAGGGGGCGACGAGCAGTACTTC. Encoded protein: CASSTRTGGDEQYF.

The J gene is TRBJ2-7, the V gene TRBV5-1; D might be TRBD1 (5 bases). Trimming cost V 0 bases and J 2 bases, with 18 bases left between them. CDR3 length: 17 residues. CDR1 is SGHRS and CDR2 is YFSETQ in the germline V gene. The CDR3 nucleotides read TGCGCCAGCAGCTTGGGGTTTATGTTAACGGACACCTACGAGCAGTACTTC. Its translation is CASSLGFMLTDTYEQYF.

The V gene is TRBV7-6, the J gene TRBJ1-2; D unclear. Trimming shortened V by 5 bases and J by 7 bases, and 14 bases separated the two germline ends. The CDR3 extends over 13 amino acids. The germline gives CDR1 SGHVS, CDR2 FNYEAQ. The CDR3 DNA reads TGTGCCAGCAGCCCGCCATCACCGGGTGGCTACACCTTC. The encoded protein is CASSPPSPGGYTF.

V is TRBV9 and J is TRBJ2-2; D may be TRBD2 (6 bases). Per the germline V gene, CDR1 is SGDLS and CDR2 is YYNGEE. The CDR3 is 17 amino acids. V lost 3 bases to trimming and J lost 5 bases, with 20 bases between them. CDR3 bases: TGTGCCAGCAGCGGGACGCCGGGACTTTACGAGACCGGGGAGCTGTTTTTT. Translating it yields CASSGTPGLYETGELFF.

This chain joins TRBV16 and TRBJ1-2; D is unresolved. The V gene lost 2 bases and the J gene lost 0 bases, with 10 bases spanning the gap. Germline V gene data show CDR1 as KGHSY and CDR2 as FQNENV. The CDR3 has 15 amino acids. The CDR3 DNA follows: TGTGCCAGCAGCCAAGATCGTTCAGCTAACTATGGCTACACCTTC. Encoded protein: CASSQDRSANYGYTF.

The rearrangement uses TRBV9 and TRBJ1-4; 7 bases are shared with TRBD1. Losses at the gene ends were 3 bases for V and 3 bases for J; bases not matched to a gene: 5. The CDR3 consists of 15 residues. Germline CDR1 SGDLS, CDR2 YYNGEE. CDR3: CASSDTGVANEKLFF. The CDR3 nucleotides are TGTGCCAGCAGCGATACAGGGGTCGCTAATGAAAAACTGTTTTTT. Drawing the rest from reference TRBV9 and TRBJ1-4, the complete variable domain is DSGVTQTPKHLITATGQRVTLRCSPRSGDLSVYWYQQSLDQGLQFLIQYYNGEERAKGNILERFSAQQFPDLHSELNLSSLELGDSALYFCASSDTGVANEKLFFGSGTQLSVL.

V is TRBV15 and J is TRBJ1-4, with D perhaps matching TRBD1 (5 bases). Germline V gene sequence: CDR1 LNHNV, CDR2 YYDKDF (reference sequence). The CDR3 contains 15 residues. The ends were cut back, 0 bases at V and 4 bases at J, with 9 bases in the middle. The CDR3 nucleotides are TGTGCCACCAGCAGAGAAGGCCAGGGTAATGAAAAACTGTTTTTT. It codes for CATSREGQGNEKLFF.

DNA for the CDR3: TGTGCCAGCAGCCGGGACAGGGTTGGTTCACCCCTCCACTTT. Residues: CASSRDRVGSPLHF. The V and J genes are TRBV5-6 and TRBJ1-6, with 9 positions matching TRBD1. Germline V gene lookup returns CDR1 SGHDT and CDR2 YYEEEE. The CDR3 is 14 amino acids. J gave up 9 bases and V 4 bases, and 5 bases lay outside the gene matches. Filled out from reference TRBV5-6 and TRBJ1-6, the complete variable domain reads DAGVTQSPTHLIKTRGQQVTLRCSPKSGHDTVSWYQQALGQGPQFIFQYYEEEERQRGNFPDRFSGHQFPNYSSELNVNALLLGDSALYLCASSRDRVGSPLHFGNGTRLTVT.

The CDR3 DNA reads as TGTGCCAGCAGTGAAGGGACAGGGGGATCTGAAGCTTTCTTT. It translates to CASSEGTGGSEAFF. The chain has TRBV6-1 and TRBJ1-1, with 10 bases identical to TRBD1. Germline loops: CDR1 MNHNS, CDR2 SASEGT. The V gene end was trimmed by 1 base and the J gene end by 6 bases; junction bases not matched to a gene: 2. This CDR3 contains 14 residues.

The chain links TRBV7-8 to TRBJ2-5, with TRBD1 matching over 10 bases. From germline, CDR1 is SGHVS and CDR2 FQNEAQ. With V trimmed by 4 bases and J by 5 bases, 13 bases remained unmatched. There are 17 residues in the CDR3. The CDR3 here is CASSWKGQGPPVETQYF. CDR3 nucleotide sequence: TGTGCCAGCAGCTGGAAGGGACAGGGGCCCCCGGTGGAGACCCAGTACTTC.

This chain joins TRBV6-5 and TRBJ1-1; no definite D call. V was pared by 2 bases and J by 4 bases, with 14 bases between. Germline V gives CDR1 MNHEY, CDR2 SVGAGI. This CDR3 is built from 15 residues. CDR3 residues: CASSYRPAGGTEAFF. CDR3 in DNA: TGTGCCAGCAGTTACCGACCGGCGGGTGGCACTGAAGCTTTCTTT.

V usage is TRBV6-1 and J usage is TRBJ2-7; D possibly corresponds to TRBD1 (6 bases). Germline V gene lookup returns CDR1 MNHNS and CDR2 SASEGT. Trimming stripped 8 bases from V and 1 base from J, with 12 bases between. The CDR3 runs to 13 residues. The CDR3 DNA sequence: TGTGCCAGCGGGACAAGCCTTTCCTACGAGCAGTACTTC. This translates into CASGTSLSYEQYF.

CDR3 sequence reads: CASTGLGDNEQFF. CDR3 sequence (DNA): TGTGCCAGCACAGGACTAGGGGACAATGAGCAGTTCTTC. The chain recombines TRBV11-1 with TRBJ2-1, with TRBD2 matching over 7 bases. CDR1 and CDR2 from the germline V gene are SGHAT and FQDESV (reference sequence). This CDR3 is built from 13 residues. Losses at the gene ends were 7 bases for V and 5 bases for J; bases not matched to a gene: 5.

The gene calls are TRBV5-4 and TRBJ2-7; D is perhaps TRBD1 (6 bases). V gave up 1 base and J gave up 6 bases, with 8 bases separating them. Germline V gives CDR1 SGHNT, CDR2 YYREEE (reference sequence). The CDR3 runs 12 residues. The CDR3 region has the DNA TGTGCCAGCAGCTTGTACAGGGCCGAGCAGTACTTC. It yields the protein CASSLYRAEQYF.

The chain carries TRBV5-1 and TRBJ2-7; 8 bases match TRBD1. The germline CDR1 and CDR2 sequences are SGHRS and YFSETQ. Losses at the gene ends were 0 bases for V and 3 bases for J; bases not matched to a gene: 5. The CDR3 contains 15 residues. Here the CDR3 DNA reads TGCGCCAGCAGCTTGGCAGGGGGCGATGGCTACGAGCAGTACTTC. Protein product: CASSLAGGDGYEQYF.